This T cell receptor (beta chain) derives from a study of tissue T cells after allogeneic stem cell transplantation. Regarding the study as a whole: Which tissue TCRs were alloreactive or antigen-specific was not determined. Some clones might be persisting host cells.

Survey-depth TCRbeta CDR3 sequencing reported V/J genes and productive frequencies. Data came from immunoSEQ multiplex PCR; TCRdb stores just in-frame clones and leaves some out. The sample lists 5,500 to 6,000 clones, about 48% occurring once. Germline V lookup: CDR1 KGHPV, CDR2 FQNQEV (reference sequence). There are 14 residues in the CDR3. With 3 bases clipped from V and 7 bases from J, the junction kept 6 bases outside the gene matches. Time point described: mouse harvest day 14 after allogeneic transplant. The graft held 10^6 splenic CD5+ T cells and 10^7 T-cell-depleted bone marrow cells. B6 (H2b) cells into BALB/c (H2d) mice; tissues taken at day 7 or 14. As for this clone: Its antigen is undetermined. Each gene name is a mouse one. The read gets to within 1 residue of the CDR3 end, and the germline J gene fills in the rest.

Sequencing was done on a sample of gut tissue. The TCR sequence derives from a female BALB/c mouse given C57BL/6 T cells with graft-versus-host disease after an allogeneic hematopoietic cell transplant. The V call is TRBV26, the J call TRBJ2-7; 10 bases are a match to TRBD2. The DNA read from the CDR3 is TGTGCCAGCAGTCTCGACTGGGGGGTAGGGGAACAGTAC. The encoded protein is CASSLDWGVGEQY. The full CDR3 protein is CASSLDWGVGEQYF.